Listed below are T cell receptor beta chains from one sample, sequenced in a study of blood T cell repertoires in COVID-19. Sequenced by immunoSEQ multiplex PCR; TCRdb stores in-frame clones only, minus some. This sample has 150,000 to 200,000 clones; 76% occur once, and the top ten carry 17%. The specimen sequenced was PBMCs or T cells enriched from blood (not recorded which). These receptors came from a woman aged 45 to 65 with acute COVID-19. Each CDR3 is given with its conserved first and last residue. The D gene is left open where the match is weak. Expanded clones get a size class; other rows say once, few or many, or leave the size out.

length,size,V,J,D,DNA,CDR3
15,NA,TRBV11-3,TRBJ2-3,TRBD1,TGTGCCAGCAGCGGATCGACAGGGAACACAGATACGCAGTATTTT,CASSGSTGNTDTQYF
17,few,TRBV24-1,TRBJ2-1,TRBD1,TGTGCCACCAGTGATTTGGGAACAGGGGGCGCTGACAATGAGCAGTTCTTC,CATSDLGTGGADNEQFF
13,NA,TRBV18,TRBJ2-1,TRBD2,TGTGCCAGCTCACGACTAGCGGACAATGAGCAGTTCTTC,CASSRLADNEQFF
15,once,TRBV6-8,TRBJ2-3,NA,TGTGCCAGCAGTTCTTTAGTCCCTAGCACAGATACGCAGTATTTT,CASSSLVPSTDTQYF
13,NA,TRBV28,TRBJ1-2,NA,TGTGCCAGCAGTTTACAGGGGTGGTATGGCTACACCTTC,CASSLQGWYGYTF
14,NA,TRBV27,TRBJ2-1,TRBD2,TGTGCCAGCGGGGGACTAGCGTATTACAATGAGCAGTTCTTC,CASGGLAYYNEQFF
13,NA,TRBV7-2,TRBJ2-1,NA,TGTGCCAGCAGCCCCCAATCCTACAATGAGCAGTTCTTC,CASSPQSYNEQFF
12,NA,TRBV6-2/TRBV6-3,TRBJ1-1,NA,TGTGCCAGCGGTTCAGGGATCAGTGAAGCTTTCTTT,CASGSGISEAFF
14,NA,TRBV18,TRBJ2-3,NA,TGTGCCAGCTCAAGTTCTTGGGCCGCGGATACGCAGTATTTT,CASSSSWAADTQYF
14,NA,TRBV4-2,TRBJ1-6,TRBD1,TGTGCCAGCAGTCGGGGACAGGGAGATTCACCCCTCCACTTT,CASSRGQGDSPLHF
14,NA,TRBV4-1,TRBJ1-5,NA,TGCGCCAGCAGCCATTCACAGGGCAATCAGCCCCAGCATTTT,CASSHSQGNQPQHF
12,NA,TRBV24-1,TRBJ1-5,NA,TGTGCCACCAGGGGGGGAGTTCAGCCCCAGCATTTT,CATRGGVQPQHF
17,few,TRBV7-6,TRBJ2-1,TRBD2,TGTGCCAGCAGCTCAAGTAGCGGGGGGGCCGTCTACAATGAGCAGTTCTTC,CASSSSSGGAVYNEQFF
16,NA,TRBV7-8,TRBJ1-1,NA,TGTGCCAGCAGCTTAGTGGGGGCAGCAAGGAACACTGAAGCTTTCTTT,CASSLVGAARNTEAFF
12,NA,TRBV5-6,TRBJ1-2,TRBD1,TGTGCCAGCAGCTTGACAGGGGTGGGCTACACCTTC,CASSLTGVGYTF
15,NA,TRBV18,TRBJ1-4,NA,TGTGCCAGCTCACCACAGGGAGGAGCCCGTGAAAAACTGTTTTTT,CASSPQGGAREKLFF
13,NA,TRBV10-3,TRBJ1-3,TRBD1,TGTGCCATCAGTGGGGGACAGTTAAACACCATATATTTT,CAISGGQLNTIYF
16,NA,TRBV7-2,TRBJ1-5,TRBD1,TGTGCCAGCAGCCCCCAGACAGGGACCTTCAGCAGCCCCCAGCATTTT,CASSPQTGTFSSPQHF
14,NA,TRBV28,TRBJ1-1,TRBD1,TGTGCCAGCAGTTCCCGGGACAGGGGAGAGGAAGCTTTCTTT,CASSSRDRGEEAFF
18,once,TRBV21-1,TRBJ1-3,NA,TGTGCCAGCAGCAAAGAAGTACTAGTCAATAGCTCTGGAAACACCATATATTTT,CASSKEVLVNSSGNTIYF
14,NA,TRBV5-5,TRBJ1-2,TRBD1,TGTGCCAGCAGCCCTAGGACAGGCAATAGTGGCTACACCTTC,CASSPRTGNSGYTF
14,NA,TRBV9,TRBJ2-5,NA,TGTGCCAGCAGCGTAACCAGCGGGCAAGAGACCCAGTACTTC,CASSVTSGQETQYF
13,NA,TRBV28,TRBJ2-3,NA,TGTGCCAGCAGGAAACAGAGCACAGATACGCAGTATTTT,CASRKQSTDTQYF
16,NA,TRBV4-2,TRBJ1-3,NA,TGTGCCAGCAGCCAAGATAGTCCTCCGTCTGGAAACACCATATATTTT,CASSQDSPPSGNTIYF
16,NA,TRBV28,TRBJ2-3,TRBD1,TGTGCCAGCAGTCCCGGGACAGGACACCGCACAGATACGCAGTATTTT,CASSPGTGHRTDTQYF
15,NA,TRBV6-5,TRBJ2-3,NA,TGTGCCAGCATGATGCAGGGTGCGGTTTTGGATACGCAGTATTTT,CASMMQGAVLDTQYF
15,NA,TRBV30,TRBJ1-2,NA,TGTGCCTGGAGTGGGGCAGGGGCGGGCAACTATGGCTACACCTTC,CAWSGAGAGNYGYTF
13,NA,TRBV5-8,TRBJ1-3,NA,TGTGCCAGCAGCCAGGGGCATCTAAACACCATATATTTT,CASSQGHLNTIYF
15,NA,TRBV7-9,TRBJ2-1,NA,TGTGCCAGCAGCTTAGGGAGTACCTCCTACAATGAGCAGTTCTTC,CASSLGSTSYNEQFF